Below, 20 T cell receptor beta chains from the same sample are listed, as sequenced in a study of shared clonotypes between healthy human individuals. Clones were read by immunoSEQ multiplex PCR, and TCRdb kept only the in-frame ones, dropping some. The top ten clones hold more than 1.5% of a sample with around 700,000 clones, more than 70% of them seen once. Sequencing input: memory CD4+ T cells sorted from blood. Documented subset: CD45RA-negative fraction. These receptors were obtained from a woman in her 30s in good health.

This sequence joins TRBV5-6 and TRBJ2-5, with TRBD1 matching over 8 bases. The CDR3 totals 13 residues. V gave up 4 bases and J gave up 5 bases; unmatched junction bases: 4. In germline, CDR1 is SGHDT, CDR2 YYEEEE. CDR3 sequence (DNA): TGTGCCAGCAGCCAGACAGGGGTGGAGACCCAGTACTTC. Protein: CASSQTGVETQYF. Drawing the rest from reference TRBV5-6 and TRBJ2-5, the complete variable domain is DAGVTQSPTHLIKTRGQQVTLRCSPKSGHDTVSWYQQALGQGPQFIFQYYEEEERQRGNFPDRFSGHQFPNYSSELNVNALLLGDSALYLCASSQTGVETQYFGPGTRLLVL.

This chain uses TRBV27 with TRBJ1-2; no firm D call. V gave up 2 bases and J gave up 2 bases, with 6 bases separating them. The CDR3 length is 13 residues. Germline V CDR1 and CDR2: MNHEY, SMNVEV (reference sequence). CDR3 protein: CASSLAINYGYTF. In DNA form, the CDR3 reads TGTGCCAGCAGTTTAGCAATAAACTATGGCTACACCTTC.

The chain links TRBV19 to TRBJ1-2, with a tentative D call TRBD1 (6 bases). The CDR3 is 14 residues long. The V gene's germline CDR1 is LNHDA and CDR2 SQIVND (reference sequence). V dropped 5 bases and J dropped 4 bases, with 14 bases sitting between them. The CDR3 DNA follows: TGTGCCAGTAGTTTTCACAGGGAAGGCTATGGCTACACCTTC. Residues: CASSFHREGYGYTF. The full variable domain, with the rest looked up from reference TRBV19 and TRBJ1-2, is DGGITQSPKYLFRKEGQNVTLSCEQNLNHDAMYWYRQDPGQGLRLIYYSQIVNDFQKGDIAEGYSVSREKKESFPLTVTSAQKNPTAFYLCASSFHREGYGYTFGSGTRLTVV.

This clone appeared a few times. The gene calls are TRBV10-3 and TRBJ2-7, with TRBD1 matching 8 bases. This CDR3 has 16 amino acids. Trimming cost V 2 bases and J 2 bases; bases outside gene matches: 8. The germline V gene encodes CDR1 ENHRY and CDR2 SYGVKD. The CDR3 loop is CAISETVTGVPYEQYF. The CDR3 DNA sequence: TGTGCCATCAGTGAGACCGTGACAGGGGTCCCCTACGAGCAGTACTTC.

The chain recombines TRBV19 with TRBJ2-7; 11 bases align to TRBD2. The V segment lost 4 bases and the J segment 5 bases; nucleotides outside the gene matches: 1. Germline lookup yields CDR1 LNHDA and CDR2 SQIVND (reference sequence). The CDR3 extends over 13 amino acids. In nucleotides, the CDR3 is TGTGCCAGTAGTACTAGCGGGAGGAACGAGCAGTACTTC. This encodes CASSTSGRNEQYF.

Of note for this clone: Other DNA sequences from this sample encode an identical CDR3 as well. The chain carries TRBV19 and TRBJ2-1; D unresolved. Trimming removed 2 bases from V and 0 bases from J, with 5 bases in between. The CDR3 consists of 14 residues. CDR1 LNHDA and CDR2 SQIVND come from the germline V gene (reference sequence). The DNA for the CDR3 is TGTGCCAGTAGTATAAGTAGCTCCTACAATGAGCAGTTCTTC. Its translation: CASSISSSYNEQFF.

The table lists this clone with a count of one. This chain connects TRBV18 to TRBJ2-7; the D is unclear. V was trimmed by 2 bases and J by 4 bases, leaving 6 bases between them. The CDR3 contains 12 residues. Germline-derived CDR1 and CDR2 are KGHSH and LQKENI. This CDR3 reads CASSPEGYEQYF. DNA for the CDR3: TGTGCCAGCTCACCAGAAGGGTACGAGCAGTACTTC. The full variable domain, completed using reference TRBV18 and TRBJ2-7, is NAGVMQNPRHLVRRRGQEARLRCSPMKGHSHVYWYRQLPEEGLKFMVYLQKENIIDESGMPKERFSAEFPKEGPSILRIQQVVRGDSAAYFCASSPEGYEQYFGPGTRLTVT.

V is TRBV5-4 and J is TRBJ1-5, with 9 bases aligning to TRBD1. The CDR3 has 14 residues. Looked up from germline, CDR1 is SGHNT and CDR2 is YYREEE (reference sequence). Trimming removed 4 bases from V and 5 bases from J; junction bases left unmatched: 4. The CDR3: CASSLRDRDQPQHF. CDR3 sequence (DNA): TGTGCCAGCAGCCTAAGGGACAGGGATCAGCCCCAGCATTTT.

This CDR3 is CAWSALGGDGTDTQYF. The DNA of the CDR3 is TGTGCCTGGAGTGCTCTTGGAGGCGACGGCACAGATACGCAGTATTTT. The V gene is TRBV30, the J gene TRBJ2-3, with D tentatively TRBD2 (5 bases). The ends were cut back, 1 base at V and 1 base at J, with 15 bases in the middle. This CDR3 comprises 16 residues. Germline CDR1 GTSNPN, CDR2 SVGIG (reference sequence). Variable domain in full (rest from reference TRBV30 and TRBJ2-3): SQTIHQWPATLVQPVGSPLSLECTVEGTSNPNLYWYRQAAGRGLQLLFYSVGIGQISSEVPQNLSASRPQDRQFILSSKKLLLSDSGFYLCAWSALGGDGTDTQYFGPGTRLTVL.

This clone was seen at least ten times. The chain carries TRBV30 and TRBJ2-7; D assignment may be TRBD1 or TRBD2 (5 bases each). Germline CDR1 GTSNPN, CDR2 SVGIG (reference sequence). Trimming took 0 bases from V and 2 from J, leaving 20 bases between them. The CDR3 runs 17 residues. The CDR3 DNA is TGTGCCTGGAGTGTCGGGGACGGTTGGGACCGTGCCTACGAGCAGTACTTC. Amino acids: CAWSVGDGWDRAYEQYF. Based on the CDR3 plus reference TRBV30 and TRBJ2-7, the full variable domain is SQTIHQWPATLVQPVGSPLSLECTVEGTSNPNLYWYRQAAGRGLQLLFYSVGIGQISSEVPQNLSASRPQDRQFILSSKKLLLSDSGFYLCAWSVGDGWDRAYEQYFGPGTRLTVT.

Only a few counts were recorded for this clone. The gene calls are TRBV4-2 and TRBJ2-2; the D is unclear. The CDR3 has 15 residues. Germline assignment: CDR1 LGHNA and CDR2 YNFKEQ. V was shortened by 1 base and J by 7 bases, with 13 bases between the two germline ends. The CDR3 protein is CASSQVDGLGGELFF. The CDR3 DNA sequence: TGTGCCAGCAGCCAAGTAGATGGGCTAGGCGGGGAGCTGTTTTTT.

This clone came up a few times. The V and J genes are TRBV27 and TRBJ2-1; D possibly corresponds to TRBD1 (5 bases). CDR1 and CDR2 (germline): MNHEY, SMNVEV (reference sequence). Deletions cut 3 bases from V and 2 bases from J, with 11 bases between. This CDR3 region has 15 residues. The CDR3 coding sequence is TGTGCCAGCAGTTTGGGCAGGGCTGCCTACAATGAGCAGTTCTTC. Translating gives CASSLGRAAYNEQFF.

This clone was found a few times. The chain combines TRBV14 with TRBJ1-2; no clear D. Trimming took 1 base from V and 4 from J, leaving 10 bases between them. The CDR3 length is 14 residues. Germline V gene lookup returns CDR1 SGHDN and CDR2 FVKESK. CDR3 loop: CASSQVAGTYGYTF. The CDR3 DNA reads TGTGCCAGCAGCCAAGTGGCGGGAACCTATGGCTACACCTTC.

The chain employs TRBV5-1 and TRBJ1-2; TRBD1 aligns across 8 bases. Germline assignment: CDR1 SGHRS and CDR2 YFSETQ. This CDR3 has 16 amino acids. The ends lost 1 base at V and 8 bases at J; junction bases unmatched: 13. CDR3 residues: CASSLFGTGTGEGYTF. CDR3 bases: TGCGCCAGCAGCTTGTTCGGGACGGGGACAGGTGAAGGCTACACCTTC.

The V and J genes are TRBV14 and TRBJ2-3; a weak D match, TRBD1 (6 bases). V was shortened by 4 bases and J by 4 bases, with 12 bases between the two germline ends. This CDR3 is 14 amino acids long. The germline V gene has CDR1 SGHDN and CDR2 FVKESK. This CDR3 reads CASSLTGFADTQYF. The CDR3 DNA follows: TGTGCCAGCAGCCTGACAGGTTTCGCAGATACGCAGTATTTT.

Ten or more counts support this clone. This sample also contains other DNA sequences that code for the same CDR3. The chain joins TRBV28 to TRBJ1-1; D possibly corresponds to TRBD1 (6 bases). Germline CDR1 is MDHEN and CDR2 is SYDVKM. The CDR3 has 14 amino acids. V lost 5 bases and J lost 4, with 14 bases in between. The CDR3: CASSVTGRGTEAFF. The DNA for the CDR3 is TGTGCCAGCAGTGTGACAGGTCGGGGCACTGAAGCTTTCTTT.

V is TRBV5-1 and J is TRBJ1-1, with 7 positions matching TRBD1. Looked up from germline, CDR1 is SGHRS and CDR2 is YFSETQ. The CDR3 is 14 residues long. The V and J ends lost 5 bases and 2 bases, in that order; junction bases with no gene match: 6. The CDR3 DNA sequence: TGCGCCAGCAGGTCAGGGGGGGAAAACACTGAAGCTTTCTTT. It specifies CASRSGGENTEAFF.

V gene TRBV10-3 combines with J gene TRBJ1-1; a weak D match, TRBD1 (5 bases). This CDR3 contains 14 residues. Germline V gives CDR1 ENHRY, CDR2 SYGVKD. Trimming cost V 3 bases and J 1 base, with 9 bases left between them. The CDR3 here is CAISDNQGNTEAFF. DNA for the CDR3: TGTGCCATCAGTGACAACCAGGGGAACACTGAAGCTTTCTTT.

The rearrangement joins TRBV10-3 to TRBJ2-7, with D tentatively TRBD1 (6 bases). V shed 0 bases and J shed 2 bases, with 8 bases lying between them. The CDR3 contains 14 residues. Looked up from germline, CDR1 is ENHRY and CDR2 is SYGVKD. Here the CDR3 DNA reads TGTGCCATCAGTGAGTCTGGACAGACCTACGAGCAGTACTTC. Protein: CAISESGQTYEQYF.

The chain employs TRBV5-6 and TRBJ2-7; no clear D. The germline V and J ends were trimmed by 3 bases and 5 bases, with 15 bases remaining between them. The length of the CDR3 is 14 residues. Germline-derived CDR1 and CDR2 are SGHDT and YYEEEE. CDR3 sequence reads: CASSWNLNPHEQYF. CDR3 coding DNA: TGTGCCAGCAGCTGGAACCTAAATCCCCACGAGCAGTACTTC.